This entry is about one TCR beta chain. The count of this clone is one. Its antigen is currently not known. Mismatch with germline at one junction end may stem from a read error. Using the deep immunoSEQ assay, multiplex PCR amplified TCR CDR3 regions from genomic DNA. For each cell subset, the extracted genomic DNA was distributed evenly across all wells of several immunoSEQ 96-well plates, and each plate served as one replicate. Each replicate PCR for unsorted PBMC received roughly 300 ng genomic DNA, equal to approximately 30,000 T cell genomes. Ten immunoSEQ deep assay plates were used to sequence the unsorted PBMC genomic DNA. Purified libraries were measured with a Qubit 3.0 fluorometer, size-checked on a Bioanalyzer 2100, and measured again with the KAPA Library Quantification kit. Every immunoSEQ 96-well plate was sequenced on a separate single-read 150-cycle Illumina NextSeq 550 flow cell. The authors' analysis ran thus. Because the immunoSEQ output included only junctional sequences and no quality scores, the filtering could not be the same as the filtering used for full-length reads. Sequences were annotated with PyIR, a Python wrapper for IgBLAST v1.9, using IMGT germline references to assign V/J genes and CDR3. Any read was removed if the V/J assignment was weak (E-value above 1e-6), the CDR3 was missing, or the read contained stop codons, out-of-frame junctions, or ambiguous translated residues. A V3J clonotype was defined by an identical inferred V gene, J gene, and CDR3 amino acid sequence. Percentage overlap between repertoires was calculated by dividing the number of shared unique clonotypes by the size of the smaller repertoire. Repertoire richness was assessed with RTK rarefaction, the Chao1 estimator, and Recon v2.1 estimates of unobserved clonotypes. Sourced from immuneACCESS, this table was stored by TCRdb with only in-frame sequences that have V and J called. A share of the clones is absent; for the studies checked, an unresolved V gene accounts for under half, and the remainder has no known explanation. Clone size and the V and J calls come from that table; the DNA yielded D and trimming. This sample is represented by fewer than 650,000 clones; around three quarters of them were singletons. 12% of the sample comes from the top ten.

These data are taken from a study of shared clonotypes between healthy human individuals (dated by TCRdb to 2018 to 2021). About the study as a whole: The cohort included a few men and a couple of women between 18 and 49 years of age. Different laboratories and diverse techniques were used to prepare libraries and sequence TCR repertoires, to increase sequencing depth and limit assay-specific biases. The study deeply sequenced blood TCR repertoires of about 5 healthy adults to estimate repertoire size and the extent of clonotype sharing between individuals. Between about 0.8 and 9 billion PBMCs per donor were obtained by leukapheresis.

The germline V gene yields SGHRS for CDR1 and YFSETQ for CDR2. Counted from cysteine to phenylalanine, this CDR3 has 15 amino acids. The only DNA kept is the CDR3, 45 bases in frame from the first base. Study-wide conclusions, independent of this receptor: Sampling was limited to blood, and TCR repertoires in tissue likely differ from TCR repertoires in blood. Based on pairwise subsampling, the degree of clonotype sharing among donors was expected to be affected by sequencing depth. The genetic and exposure-history diversity represented was limited by the small number of donors.

The donors were healthy, HIV-negative adults with no recently reported acute infections or vaccinations. Every donor was a Caucasian adult living in Nashville, Tennessee, USA. For unsorted samples, about 90 million PBMCs were counted, and genomic DNA was extracted using the QIAamp DNA Blood Mini kit. After blood collection by leukapheresis, PBMCs were isolated using Ficoll-Histopaque density gradient centrifugation and then cryopreserved in the vapor phase of liquid nitrogen. The clonotype originates from a woman between 40 and 50 years old in good health. Some clones in this sample may be carry-over from other donors' samples. The chain joins TRBV5-1 to TRBJ2-7; matching of 5 bases hints at TRBD1 as the D gene. Sequencing was done on a sample of PBMCs. DNA sequence: TGCGCCAACAGCTTGGGTCAAGGGGTCTCCTACGAGCAGTACTTC. It encodes CANSLGQGVSYEQYF.